The 20 T cell receptor beta chains below all came from one sample that was sequenced in a study of cytomegalovirus exposure and HLA in healthy donors. Repertoires were generated with immunoSEQ multiplex PCR, while TCRdb's copy carries only in-frame clones and drops some. The sample records a few hundred thousand clones, 75% to 90% being singletons. Sample: PBMCs. The origin of the receptors is a woman in her twenties or thirties in good health and CMV-seropositive.

The chain is built from TRBV19 and TRBJ2-1, with D unclear. Germline lookup yields CDR1 LNHDA and CDR2 SQIVND (reference sequence). Trimming cost V 1 base and J 5 bases, with 3 bases left between them. This CDR3 comprises 12 residues. The CDR3 coding sequence is TGTGCCAGTAGTATAGCCCACAATGAGCAGTTCTTC. Amino acid sequence: CASSIAHNEQFF.

V usage is TRBV7-2 and J usage is TRBJ1-1; D gene uncertain. Germline CDR1 and CDR2: SGHTA and FQGNSA. The V gene lost 1 base and the J gene lost 4 bases, with 10 bases spanning the gap. The CDR3 is 14 residues long. CDR3 DNA: TGTGCCAGCAGCTTAGGGCAAACTTCCACTGAAGCTTTCTTT. It is translated as CASSLGQTSTEAFF.

This chain joins TRBV19 and TRBJ1-5, with D uncertain. CDR1 and CDR2 from the germline V gene are LNHDA and SQIVND (reference sequence). The CDR3 is made up of 13 amino acids. Trimming pared 0 bases from V and 7 bases from J, leaving 7 bases between. Here the CDR3 DNA reads TGTGCCAGTAGTATAGAGTTGCTGCAGCCCCAGCATTTT. It is translated as CASSIELLQPQHF.

The chain uses TRBV7-2 and TRBJ2-7, with 15 bases aligning to TRBD2. CDR1 and CDR2 (germline): SGHTA, FQGNSA. V trimming: 5 bases; J trimming: 2 bases; junction bases outside the gene matches: 4. The CDR3 runs 16 residues. This CDR3 is CASSGGLAGGAYEQYF. In DNA, the CDR3 is TGTGCCAGCAGCGGGGGACTAGCGGGAGGCGCCTACGAGCAGTACTTC.

The V and J genes are TRBV16 and TRBJ2-1; no definite D call. Germline V gives CDR1 KGHSY, CDR2 FQNENV. The CDR3 spans 14 residues. V lost 4 bases and J 0 bases, leaving 7 bases between the germline ends. Here the CDR3 DNA reads TGTGCCAGCAGCCGTCCCACCTCCTACAATGAGCAGTTCTTC. This sequence encodes CASSRPTSYNEQFF.

The genes are TRBV2 and TRBJ2-5; TRBD1 might be the D (6 bases). Germline lookup yields CDR1 SNHLY and CDR2 FYNNEI. V was shortened by 5 bases and J by 5 bases, with 15 bases between the two germline ends. This CDR3 is built from 14 residues. DNA of the CDR3: TGTGCCAGCAGTCTACGTTCAGGGGTGGAGACCCAGTACTTC. Translating it yields CASSLRSGVETQYF.

The chain carries TRBV7-2 and TRBJ2-1, with 9 bases that match TRBD2. J lost 2 bases, V lost 3 bases, and 2 bases had no gene match. CDR1 is SGHTA and CDR2 is FQGNSA in the germline V gene. This CDR3 is built from 15 residues. CDR3 sequence reads: CASSFGGRAYNEQFF. CDR3 nucleotide sequence: TGTGCCAGCAGCTTCGGCGGGAGGGCCTACAATGAGCAGTTCTTC.

This chain connects TRBV6-1 to TRBJ2-7, with D possibly matching TRBD1 (5 bases). This CDR3 has 13 amino acids. The V end was cut by 6 bases, the J end by 2 bases, with 11 bases between. From germline, CDR1 is MNHNS and CDR2 SASEGT. The CDR3 sequence: CASRLDTTYEQYF. CDR3 nucleotides: TGTGCCAGCAGACTGGACACGACCTACGAGCAGTACTTC.

The chain couples TRBV5-6 to TRBJ1-4, with TRBD1 matching 7 bases. CDR1 SGHDT and CDR2 YYEEEE come from the germline V gene. V shed 4 bases, J shed 0 bases, and the junction held 6 bases outside the gene matches. The CDR3 contains 16 residues. The CDR3 is CASSPGQVATNEKLFF. The CDR3 coding sequence is TGTGCCAGCAGCCCAGGACAGGTTGCAACTAATGAAAAACTGTTTTTT.

The rearrangement joins TRBV10-3 to TRBJ1-4; D is undetermined. CDR1 ENHRY and CDR2 SYGVKD come from the germline V gene. This CDR3 region has 15 residues. V shed 3 bases and J shed 6 bases, with 14 bases lying between them. The DNA for the CDR3 is TGTGCCATCAGTGACGAGGGTGGCATCTATGAAAAACTGTTTTTT. It codes for CAISDEGGIYEKLFF.

The count of this clone is one. The chain joins TRBV10-2 to TRBJ1-1; TRBD1 matches at 9 bases. From germline, CDR1 is WSHSY and CDR2 SAAADI. CDR3 length: 14 residues. V lost 6 bases, J lost 2 bases, and 4 bases stayed unmatched. CDR3 residues: CASRTTGGNTEAFF. The CDR3 nucleotides read TGCGCCAGCAGAACTACAGGGGGCAACACTGAAGCTTTCTTT.

The rearrangement links TRBV7-2 to TRBJ2-7; D may be TRBD1 or TRBD2 (5 bases each). Trimming took 5 bases from V and 0 from J, leaving 17 bases between them. The CDR3 is 16 residues long. Germline CDR1 reads SGHTA; CDR2 reads FQGNSA. This chain's CDR3 is CASSHFQMGDSYEQYF. CDR3 nucleotides: TGTGCCAGCAGCCATTTTCAAATGGGGGACTCCTACGAGCAGTACTTC. The entire variable domain, with the rest obtained from reference TRBV7-2 and TRBJ2-7, is as follows: GAGVSQSPSNKVTEKGKDVELRCDPISGHTALYWYRQSLGQGLEFLIYFQGNSAPDKSGLPSDRFSAERTGGSVSTLTIQRTQQEDSAVYLCASSHFQMGDSYEQYFGPGTRLTVT.

The chain links TRBV25-1 to TRBJ2-2; TRBD1 is a possible D gene (6 bases). Trimming stripped 7 bases from V and 6 bases from J, with 12 bases between. Germline V gene sequence: CDR1 MGHDK, CDR2 SYGVNS. This CDR3 comprises 13 residues. The CDR3, as DNA: TGTGCCAGCACTAATACAGGGTCCGGGGAGCTGTTTTTT. This codes for CASTNTGSGELFF.

The rearrangement links TRBV7-8 to TRBJ1-5; D remains ambiguous. Germline V gene sequence: CDR1 SGHVS, CDR2 FQNEAQ. The CDR3 covers 11 residues. Trimming shortened V by 4 bases and J by 9 bases, and 7 bases separated the two germline ends. Here the CDR3 DNA reads TGTGCCAGCAGCTCTATAGGGCCCCAGCATTTT. This encodes CASSSIGPQHF.

The chain links TRBV30 to TRBJ2-3, with TRBD2 matching over 8 bases. From germline, CDR1 is GTSNPN and CDR2 SVGIG (reference sequence). The V segment lost 1 base and the J segment 2 bases; nucleotides outside the gene matches: 5. The CDR3 has 15 amino acids. The CDR3 reads CAWSGMREDTDTQYF. CDR3 nucleotides: TGTGCCTGGAGTGGAATGCGGGAGGACACAGATACGCAGTATTTT.

Only one count was recorded for this clone. The V gene is TRBV30, the J gene TRBJ1-1; tentative D call: TRBD1 (5 bases). Trimming removed 3 bases from V and 1 base from J, with 15 bases in between. Germline V gene sequence: CDR1 GTSNPN, CDR2 SVGIG (reference sequence). This CDR3 has 15 residues. Here the CDR3 reads CAWSHADRENTEAFF. The CDR3 DNA follows: TGTGCCTGGAGCCACGCAGACAGAGAGAACACTGAAGCTTTCTTT.

This chain connects TRBV11-2 to TRBJ2-5, with TRBD1 matching over 11 bases. This CDR3 contains 16 residues. The germline V gene has CDR1 SGHAT and CDR2 FQNNGV. Unmatched junction bases numbered 10, after V lost 5 bases and J lost 5 bases. The CDR3 reads CASSVGTGGVRETQYF. In nucleotides, the CDR3 is TGTGCCAGCAGCGTCGGGACAGGGGGAGTCCGGGAGACCCAGTACTTC.

J is TRBJ2-1 and V is TRBV28; D possibly corresponds to TRBD2 (5 bases). The germline V gene has CDR1 MDHEN and CDR2 SYDVKM. V dropped 6 bases and J dropped 7 bases, with 22 bases sitting between them. The CDR3 extends over 16 amino acids. The CDR3: CASSTLGPGVKNEQFF. CDR3 DNA sequence: TGTGCCAGCAGCACCCTTGGCCCCGGGGTGAAAAATGAGCAGTTCTTC.

This chain uses TRBV18 with TRBJ1-3; TRBD1 might be the D (5 bases). This CDR3 contains 15 residues. Germline lookup yields CDR1 KGHSH and CDR2 LQKENI. Trimming stripped 4 bases from V and 1 base from J, with 11 bases between. The CDR3 region is CASSHSRGSGNTIYF. In DNA form, the CDR3 reads TGTGCCAGCTCACATAGTAGGGGATCTGGAAACACCATATATTTT.

V usage is TRBV29-1 and J usage is TRBJ2-7; D not resolved. Trimming cost V 5 bases and J 4 bases, with 12 bases left between them. Germline assignment: CDR1 SQVTM and CDR2 ANQGSEA. The CDR3 has 12 amino acids. This CDR3 is CSVKTPFYEQYF. The CDR3 DNA sequence: TGCAGCGTTAAAACCCCTTTTTACGAGCAGTACTTC.